These 27 T cell receptor beta chains came from one sample sequenced in a study of control samples from healthy donors and cancer patients. Produced via immunoSEQ multiplex PCR; TCRdb's table is partial and in-frame only. The table records over 80,000 clones, around 81% of them present only once. The sample taken for sequencing was blood. All receptors derive from a young man in good health.

The chain combines TRBV15 with TRBJ1-5, with no clear D. The germline gives CDR1 LNHNV, CDR2 YYDKDF (reference sequence). The germline V and J ends were trimmed by 2 bases and 7 bases, with 24 bases remaining between them. This CDR3 region has 18 residues. Here the CDR3 reads CATSRLPGGMFGWQPQHF. The CDR3 DNA is TGTGCCACCAGCAGACTCCCGGGAGGGATGTTCGGTTGGCAGCCCCAGCATTTT.

This clone was recorded once. The chain couples TRBV29-1 to TRBJ2-7, with 7 bases fitting TRBD1. CDR3 size: 15 residues. Unmatched junction bases numbered 14, after V lost 8 bases and J lost 1 base. Germline CDR1 and CDR2: SQVTM and ANQGSEA. CDR3 nucleotide sequence: TGCAGCCCCACACCCCAGGGGGAGATGTCCTACGAGCAGTACTTC. Its translation: CSPTPQGEMSYEQYF.

This chain uses TRBV30 with TRBJ1-5, with a weak D call TRBD1 (5 bases). This CDR3 is 13 amino acids long. V lost 3 bases, J lost 5 bases, and 11 bases lay in between. Germline V gene sequence: CDR1 GTSNPN, CDR2 SVGIG (reference sequence). The CDR3: CAWSRQPDQPQHF. DNA for the CDR3: TGTGCCTGGAGCCGACAGCCAGATCAGCCCCAGCATTTT.

J is TRBJ2-5 and V is TRBV29-1; maybe TRBD2 (7 bases). This CDR3 region has 14 residues. The V end lost 0 bases, the J end lost 7 bases, and 15 bases lay between the germline ends. CDR1 is SQVTM and CDR2 is ANQGSEA in the germline V gene. CDR3 loop: CSVEDRGRGVTQYF. The CDR3 DNA is TGCAGCGTTGAAGATCGAGGGAGGGGGGTGACCCAGTACTTC. Supplemented by reference TRBV29-1 and TRBJ2-5, the full variable domain reads SAVISQKPSRDICQRGTSLTIQCQVDSQVTMMFWYRQQPGQSLTLIATANQGSEATYESGFVIDKFPISRPNLTFSTLTVSNMSPEDSSIYLCSVEDRGRGVTQYFGPGTRLLVL.

This chain uses TRBV18 with TRBJ2-7; 9 bases are shared with TRBD2. The CDR3 covers 16 residues. The junction had 7 bases not matched to a gene; V was cut back by 4 bases and J by 0 bases. Per the germline V gene, CDR1 is KGHSH and CDR2 is LQKENI. CDR3 protein: CASSRSSGARSYEQYF. The CDR3 DNA reads as TGTGCCAGCTCACGCTCTAGCGGGGCCCGCTCCTACGAGCAGTACTTC.

The rearrangement uses TRBV29-1 and TRBJ1-1; weak D call: TRBD1 (6 bases). Per the germline V gene, CDR1 is SQVTM and CDR2 is ANQGSEA. This CDR3 is 14 amino acids long. The V end was cut by 7 bases, the J end by 1 base, with 16 bases between. The CDR3 DNA follows: TGCAGCGCTCGAAGGGGGGACGGGAACACTGAAGCTTTCTTT. This encodes CSARRGDGNTEAFF.

This chain links TRBV7-6 with TRBJ1-1; TRBD1 is a possible D gene (5 bases). Germline V gene lookup returns CDR1 SGHVS and CDR2 FNYEAQ. Trimming shortened V by 2 bases and J by 4 bases, and 17 bases separated the two germline ends. This CDR3 has 16 residues. The CDR3 coding sequence is TGTGCCAGCAGCTTATTGATGGGGGGAAGGGGCACTGAAGCTTTCTTT. Its translation is CASSLLMGGRGTEAFF.

The chain employs TRBV19 and TRBJ2-1; 12 bases map to TRBD2. After removal of 6 bases from V and 4 bases from J, the junction contained 10 bases not matched to a gene. CDR1 and CDR2 (germline): LNHDA, SQIVND (reference sequence). The CDR3 sequence is 17 residues long. In nucleotides, the CDR3 is TGTGCCAGTAGCGTTGGACTAGCGGGGCTATTTTACAATGAGCAGTTCTTC. Translation: CASSVGLAGLFYNEQFF.

This sequence joins TRBV2 and TRBJ1-6; tentatively, D is TRBD1 (5 bases). Germline CDR1 reads SNHLY; CDR2 reads FYNNEI. This CDR3 has 15 residues. V was clipped by 4 bases and J by 0 bases, with 7 bases between them. The CDR3 region has the DNA TGTGCCAGCAGTGGGGGGAGCTCCTATAATTCACCCCTCCACTTT. Amino acid sequence: CASSGGSSYNSPLHF. The full variable domain, rest sourced from reference TRBV2 and TRBJ1-6, is EPEVTQTPSHQVTQMGQEVILRCVPISNHLYFYWYRQILGQKVEFLVSFYNNEISEKSEIFDDQFSVERPDGSNFTLKIRSTKLEDSAMYFCASSGGSSYNSPLHFGNGTRLTVT.

The CDR3 reads CASSQDSALAGGTDTQYF. The CDR3 DNA follows: TGCGCCAGCAGCCAAGATTCCGCACTAGCGGGGGGCACAGATACGCAGTATTTT. The chain carries TRBV4-1 and TRBJ2-3, with 11 bases that match TRBD2. CDR1 and CDR2 from the germline V gene are MGHRA and YSYEKL. V was pared by 0 bases and J by 1 base, with 6 bases of the junction left unmatched. CDR3 length: 18 amino acids.

The J gene is TRBJ2-2, the V gene TRBV19; 10 positions match TRBD2. V was pared by 5 bases and J by 1 base, with 4 bases of the junction left unmatched. This CDR3 has 16 residues. Germline loops: CDR1 LNHDA, CDR2 SQIVND (reference sequence). CDR3 loop: CASSWWTSGNTGELFF. The CDR3 DNA reads as TGTGCCAGTAGTTGGTGGACTAGCGGGAACACCGGGGAGCTGTTTTTT.

The chain uses TRBV27 and TRBJ1-3; no firm D call. CDR3 length: 15 amino acids. V lost 8 bases and J lost 0, with 14 bases in between. The germline V gene encodes CDR1 MNHEY and CDR2 SMNVEV (reference sequence). The CDR3 nucleotides are TGTGCCAGCGGTCCGGGAGGCTACTCTGGAAACACCATATATTTT. It specifies CASGPGGYSGNTIYF.

This clone was seen once. The chain couples TRBV5-1 to TRBJ2-7; 7 bases align to TRBD1. Germline CDR1 and CDR2: SGHRS and YFSETQ. CDR3 length: 15 amino acids. The junction had 7 bases not matched to a gene; V was cut back by 4 bases and J by 0 bases. CDR3: CASSLAGTASYEQYF. In nucleotides, the CDR3 is TGCGCCAGCAGCCTTGCCGGGACAGCCTCCTACGAGCAGTACTTC.

The chain recombines TRBV5-1 with TRBJ1-5; 9 nucleotides align to TRBD1. The CDR3 consists of 15 residues. The trim removed 4 bases at V and 5 bases at J, leaving 7 bases unmatched. Germline values: CDR1 SGHRS, CDR2 YFSETQ. In nucleotides, the CDR3 is TGCGCCAGCAGCCCTACGGGACAGGGTGATCAGCCCCAGCATTTT. It translates to CASSPTGQGDQPQHF.

This chain joins TRBV10-1 and TRBJ1-5; D might be TRBD1 (5 bases). Germline values: CDR1 WNHNN, CDR2 SYGVQD (reference sequence). The CDR3 contains 14 residues. The germline V and J ends were trimmed by 3 bases and 4 bases, with 10 bases remaining between them. This chain's CDR3 is CASSDGTVNQPQHF. The CDR3 DNA is TGCGCCAGCAGTGACGGGACCGTAAATCAGCCCCAGCATTTT.

The V gene is TRBV6-5, the J gene TRBJ1-1; D is perhaps TRBD1 (5 bases). The CDR3 runs 13 residues. Trimming left V 6 bases short and J 1 base short, with 9 bases between. Germline CDR1 reads MNHEY; CDR2 reads SVGAGI. DNA of the CDR3: TGTGCCAGCAGCAGGGTATCGAACACTGAAGCTTTCTTT. It codes for CASSRVSNTEAFF.

The count of this clone is one. This rearrangement joins TRBV30 to TRBJ1-6; 7 bases fit TRBD1. This CDR3 has 13 amino acids. The germline gives CDR1 GTSNPN, CDR2 SVGIG (reference sequence). The V and J ends lost 6 bases and 6 bases, in that order; junction bases with no gene match: 5. CDR3 in amino acids: CACSGDSNSPLHF. CDR3 nucleotides: TGTGCCTGTTCCGGGGACAGTAATTCACCCCTCCACTTT.

This clone was counted once. The rearrangement uses TRBV30 and TRBJ1-2; D is uncertain. This CDR3 comprises 11 residues. The germline V gene has CDR1 GTSNPN and CDR2 SVGIG (reference sequence). Between the trimmed V and J ends, which lost 3 bases and 1 base, there was a span of 3 bases. The CDR3 coding sequence is TGTGCCTGGAGCCTTAACTATGGCTACACCTTC. Protein product: CAWSLNYGYTF. Full variable domain (missing parts from reference TRBV30 and TRBJ1-2): SQTIHQWPATLVQPVGSPLSLECTVEGTSNPNLYWYRQAAGRGLQLLFYSVGIGQISSEVPQNLSASRPQDRQFILSSKKLLLSDSGFYLCAWSLNYGYTFGSGTRLTVV.

The rearrangement uses TRBV7-2 and TRBJ2-7; the match to TRBD1 covers 9 bases. V trimming: 5 bases; J trimming: 4 bases; junction bases outside the gene matches: 6. The CDR3 has 14 amino acids. CDR1 and CDR2 (germline): SGHTA, FQGNSA. The CDR3 reads CASSPGTGLYEQYF. The CDR3 nucleotides read TGTGCCAGCAGCCCCGGGACAGGGTTATACGAGCAGTACTTC.

This clone was seen a handful of times. Here the CDR3 DNA reads TGTGCCTGGAAGGTCTCAAACACTGAAGCTTTCTTT. Protein product: CAWKVSNTEAFF. The chain recombines TRBV30 with TRBJ1-1; no clear D gene. Trimming pared 4 bases from V and 2 bases from J, leaving 8 bases between. Germline values: CDR1 GTSNPN, CDR2 SVGIG (reference sequence). The CDR3 is made up of 12 amino acids.

The gene calls are TRBV12-5 and TRBJ2-4; TRBD1 is a possible D gene (7 bases). Germline CDR1 is LGHNT and CDR2 is FRNRAP. The CDR3 runs 16 residues. Trimming shortened V by 6 bases and J by 0 bases, and 15 bases separated the two germline ends. DNA for the CDR3: TGTGCTAGTGGGGAGGGACAGTCCTTAGCCAAAAACATTCAGTACTTC. Translation gives CASGEGQSLAKNIQYF.

This clone was seen a single time. The chain has TRBV11-2 and TRBJ2-1, with 9 bases lining up with TRBD1. The CDR3 has 17 residues. The trim removed 5 bases at V and 2 bases at J, leaving 10 bases unmatched. The germline CDR1 and CDR2 sequences are SGHAT and FQNNGV. The CDR3 sequence is CASSVRPGQGTYNEQFF. Here the CDR3 DNA reads TGTGCCAGCAGCGTACGGCCGGGACAGGGCACCTACAATGAGCAGTTCTTC.

The chain carries TRBV5-1 and TRBJ1-2, with unresolved D. Germline V CDR1 and CDR2: SGHRS, YFSETQ. CDR3 size: 14 residues. Trimming left V 6 bases short and J 0 bases short, with 12 bases between. Here the CDR3 reads CASKVGSANYGYTF. The CDR3 coding sequence is TGCGCCAGCAAGGTGGGCTCCGCTAACTATGGCTACACCTTC.

J is TRBJ1-2 and V is TRBV7-2; 7 nucleotides match TRBD1. This CDR3 comprises 13 residues. CDR1 SGHTA and CDR2 FQGNSA come from the germline V gene. After removal of 4 bases from V and 10 bases from J, the junction contained 9 bases not matched to a gene. CDR3 sequence: CASSSRDSLNYTF. CDR3 DNA: TGTGCCAGCAGCTCGCGGGACAGCCTCAACTACACCTTC.

V gene TRBV7-8 combines with J gene TRBJ1-2, with D tentatively TRBD1 (6 bases). Germline V gene lookup returns CDR1 SGHVS and CDR2 FQNEAQ. V was pared by 1 base and J by 2 bases, with 11 bases between. The CDR3 runs to 15 residues. The CDR3 DNA follows: TGTGCCAGCAGCTTAGAGGGGACAACCAACTATGGCTACACCTTC. It translates to CASSLEGTTNYGYTF.

Only a few counts were recorded for this clone. This chain connects TRBV2 to TRBJ1-1; D perhaps matches TRBD1 (6 bases). Germline V lookup: CDR1 SNHLY, CDR2 FYNNEI. Trimming pared 2 bases from V and 3 bases from J, leaving 13 bases between. This CDR3 contains 15 residues. CDR3 protein: CASSEWRGADTEAFF. The CDR3 DNA sequence: TGTGCCAGCAGTGAATGGAGGGGGGCAGACACTGAAGCTTTCTTT.

The genes are TRBV5-8 and TRBJ2-7, with D perhaps TRBD1 (5 bases). The germline gives CDR1 SGHTS, CDR2 YDEGEE. The V end was cut by 3 bases, the J end by 2 bases, with 12 bases between. CDR3 size: 14 residues. CDR3 sequence (DNA): TGTGCCAGCAGCTGGATACAGGTCACCTACGAGCAGTACTTC. It encodes CASSWIQVTYEQYF. Drawing the rest from reference TRBV5-8 and TRBJ2-7, the complete variable domain is EAGVTQSPTHLIKTRGQQATLRCSPISGHTSVYWYQQALGLGLQFLLWYDEGEERNRGNFPPRFSGRQFPNYSSELNVNALELEDSALYLCASSWIQVTYEQYFGPGTRLTVT.